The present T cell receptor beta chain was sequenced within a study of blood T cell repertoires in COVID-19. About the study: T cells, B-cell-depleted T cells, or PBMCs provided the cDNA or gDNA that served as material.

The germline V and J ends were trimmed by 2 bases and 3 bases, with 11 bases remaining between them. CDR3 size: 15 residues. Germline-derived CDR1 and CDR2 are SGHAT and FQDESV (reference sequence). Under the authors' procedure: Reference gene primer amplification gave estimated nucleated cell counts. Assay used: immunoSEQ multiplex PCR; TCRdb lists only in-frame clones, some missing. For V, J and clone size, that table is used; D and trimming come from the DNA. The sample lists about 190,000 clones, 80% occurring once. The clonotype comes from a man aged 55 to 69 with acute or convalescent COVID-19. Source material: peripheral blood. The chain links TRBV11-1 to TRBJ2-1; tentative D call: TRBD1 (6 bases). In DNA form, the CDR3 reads TGTGCCAGCAGCTTAAGGGGGAGTGTCTACAATGAGCAGTTCTTC. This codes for CASSLRGSVYNEQFF.